The sequence of this TCR beta chain was determined in a study of blood T cell repertoires in COVID-19. On the study more broadly: Italy, Spain and the United States were the sources of the convalescent and acute COVID-19 samples. The cDNA or gDNA used as material had been derived from T cells, B-cell-depleted T cells, or PBMCs.

Profiling relied on immunoSEQ multiplex PCR, and the TCRdb table lists in-frame clones only, not all of them. The repertoire consists of some 100,000 clones, with roughly 88% occurring once and the leading ten covering under 7.5%. V was pared by 6 bases and J by 3 bases, with 7 bases of the junction left unmatched. CDR3 length: 14 amino acids. Germline lookup yields CDR1 MDHEN and CDR2 SYDVKM. Sequencing input: peripheral blood. The receptor's source is a woman aged 60-75 years with acute or convalescent COVID-19. The chain links TRBV28 to TRBJ1-2, with 7 positions matching TRBD1. In DNA, the CDR3 is TGTGCCAGCAGCCAGGGGGGTTCGGACTATGGCTACACCTTC. Encoded protein: CASSQGGSDYGYTF.